One sample yielded the 2 T cell receptor beta chains listed below, sequenced in a study of cytomegalovirus exposure and HLA in healthy donors. Primers included in the PCR were 60 Vbeta and 13 Jbeta primers. Libraries were prepared by immunoSEQ multiplex PCR; TCRdb keeps only in-frame clonotypes and omits some of them. The sample includes some 85,000 clones, more than 70% of them seen just once. What was sequenced was PBMCs. All receptors come from a man aged 30 to 45 in good health and CMV-seronegative.

This clone has only one observation. The rearrangement uses TRBV7-8 and TRBJ2-1; perhaps TRBD1 as D (6 bases). The CDR3 is 16 residues long. V lost 5 bases, J lost 7 bases, and 21 bases lay in between. Germline CDR1 is SGHVS and CDR2 is FQNEAQ. The CDR3 here is CASSTRTALLGNEQFF. The CDR3 DNA follows: TGTGCCAGCAGCACGCGGACAGCTCTACTGGGGAATGAGCAGTTCTTC.

This chain connects TRBV7-9 to TRBJ1-5, with a tentative D call TRBD1 (6 bases). Germline assignment: CDR1 SEHNR and CDR2 FQNEAQ (reference sequence). V was pared by 6 bases and J by 2 bases, with 11 bases between. This CDR3 is built from 14 residues. The CDR3 sequence: CASSSGTRNQPQHF. CDR3 DNA: TGTGCCAGCAGTTCCGGGACACGCAATCAGCCCCAGCATTTT.